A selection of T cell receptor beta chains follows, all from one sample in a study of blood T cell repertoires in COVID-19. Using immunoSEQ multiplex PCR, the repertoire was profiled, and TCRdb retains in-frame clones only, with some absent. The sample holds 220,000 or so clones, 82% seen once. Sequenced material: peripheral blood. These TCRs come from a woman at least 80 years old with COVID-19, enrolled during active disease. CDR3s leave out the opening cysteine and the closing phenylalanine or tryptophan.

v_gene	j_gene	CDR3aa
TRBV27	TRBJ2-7	ASSLSSPGTGAYEQY
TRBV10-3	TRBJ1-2	AIRLTATYGYT
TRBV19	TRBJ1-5	ASHLNIGGSQPQH
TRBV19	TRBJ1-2	ASSIDLQGAVSGYT
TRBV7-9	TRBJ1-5	ASSFDQGSQH
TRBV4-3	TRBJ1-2	ASSQDSGDYNYGYT
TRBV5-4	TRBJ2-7	ASSSSSTSGAYEQY
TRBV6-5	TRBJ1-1	ASRSRQGSTEAF
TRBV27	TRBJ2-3	ASSLSILAGSSTDTQY
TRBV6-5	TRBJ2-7	ASSYARGVTYEQY
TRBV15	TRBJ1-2	ATSGRDRLNYGYT
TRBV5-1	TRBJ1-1	ASSLGPTEAF
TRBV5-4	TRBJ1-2	ASSLTANYGYT
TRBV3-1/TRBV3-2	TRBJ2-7	ASSQGRVTYHEQY
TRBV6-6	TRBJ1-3	ASSLAGQQRGTIY
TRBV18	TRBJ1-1	ASSRTGENTEAF
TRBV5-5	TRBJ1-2	ASSSSQGEYGYT
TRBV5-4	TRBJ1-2	ASTTKSPGQGLHGYT
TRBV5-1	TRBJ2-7	ASSLLAGESNEQY
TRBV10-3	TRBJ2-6	AISPGQNSGANVLT
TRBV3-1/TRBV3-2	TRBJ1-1	ASSQGQVTEAF
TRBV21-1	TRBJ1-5	ASRIRVGNQPQH
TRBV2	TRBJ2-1	ASSETSGGGQF
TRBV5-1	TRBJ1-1	ASSPPGANTEAF
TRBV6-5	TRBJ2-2	ASIWTPYTGELF
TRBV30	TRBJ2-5	AWGGLQETQY
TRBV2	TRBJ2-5	ATGGTGETQY
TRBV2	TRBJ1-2	ASVIQSPGGYT
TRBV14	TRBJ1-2	ASSQDQRAAVG
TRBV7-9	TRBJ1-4	AGSLIAGEKLF
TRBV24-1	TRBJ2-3	ATSDSQSTDTQY
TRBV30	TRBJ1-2	AWSRDFFGTTGDGYT
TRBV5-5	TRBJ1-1	ASSLSGLNTEAF
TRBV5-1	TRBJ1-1	ASSLGLLQGEAF
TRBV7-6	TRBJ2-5	ASSLGTSGLETQY
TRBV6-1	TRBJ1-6	ATRHDRNNSPLH
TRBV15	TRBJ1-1	ATSRATTGLVNTEAF
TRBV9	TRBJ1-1	ASSVDTRNTEAF
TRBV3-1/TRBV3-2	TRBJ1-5	ASSHIGKPGGSNQPQH
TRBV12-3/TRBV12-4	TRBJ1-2	ASSRDYGYT
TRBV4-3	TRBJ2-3	ASSQDLGGGTDTQY
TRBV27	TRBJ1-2	ASSLGGVGGYT
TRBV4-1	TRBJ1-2	ASSQLLGDLYGYT
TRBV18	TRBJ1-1	ASSQTDGDTEAF
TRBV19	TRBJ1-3	ASSMPGQGYGNTIY
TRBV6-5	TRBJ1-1	ASGRHSTEAF
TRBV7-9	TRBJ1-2	ASSLSGKGYT
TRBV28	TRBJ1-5	ATLGGGNQPQH
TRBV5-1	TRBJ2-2	ASSWTSGNTGELF
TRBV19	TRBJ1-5	ATLSRGAQPQH
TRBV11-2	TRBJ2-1	ASSSRGVGTRRDEQF
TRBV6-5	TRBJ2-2	ASRRAGGELF